The T cell receptor (beta chain) under discussion was sequenced for a study of shared clonotypes between healthy human individuals. V lost 1 base, J lost 2 bases, and 2 bases stayed unmatched. Germline CDR1 reads SGHTA; CDR2 reads FQGNSA. The CDR3 runs to 15 residues. Study observations and caveats: The expectation was that sequencing depth would affect clonotype sharing among donors. Limited genetic and exposure-history diversity came from having few donors. Non-shared clonotypes had lower generation probabilities than those shared by all four donors.

A deep-level run was used for the assay. Sequencing used immunoSEQ multiplex PCR; TCRdb keeps in-frame clones, though not all of them. The sample has approximately 330,000 clones, about 70% seen once. About this clone itself: Antigen specificity is unknown.

This rearrangement joins TRBV7-2 to TRBJ2-7; 10 nucleotides agree with TRBD1. The sequenced sample consisted of memory CD4+ T cells sorted from blood. The subset: CD45RA-negative fraction. This clonotype was obtained from a man aged 25-45 years in good health. CDR3 coding DNA: TGTGCCAGCAGCTTAGTGGGACAGGGGCCCTACGAGCAGTACTTC. It translates to CASSLVGQGPYEQYF.